This TCR beta chain was recovered during a study of T cells in Graves' hyperthyroidism and ophthalmopathy. RNA transcripts gave rise to amplified TCR beta CDR3 regions. Initially, a first-round RT-PCR of the TCR CDR3 employed the HTBI primer set. From the multiplex PCR reads, TCRdb called clonotypes with MiXCR, one entry per CDR3 protein. The table shows 800,000 or so distinct CDR3 sequences, with around 38% occurring only once. Findings and caveats of the study: Before onset, by a median of about six months, the model predicted ophthalmopathy. Classification by a 13 V-J model distinguished ophthalmopathy from stable hyperthyroidism.

In the case of this clonotype: Its target is unknown.

Researchers barred patients who had uncontrolled infection, other autoimmune disease, pregnancy or lactation. PBMCs were derived from around 10 ml fresh peripheral blood. This receptor was identified in a man younger than 30 with Graves' hyperthyroidism. The sequenced sample was blood.

CDR3 loop: CSAPGDSLYGYTF. CDR3 bases: TGCAGCGCCCCCGGGGACAGCCTCTATGGCTACACCTTC. The chain joins TRBV29-1 to TRBJ1-2; TRBD1 agrees at 7 bases. CDR1 and CDR2 (germline): SQVTM, ANQGSEA. This CDR3 is built from 13 residues. Trimming at V came to 7 bases and at J to 4 bases, leaving 9 bases not matched to a gene.